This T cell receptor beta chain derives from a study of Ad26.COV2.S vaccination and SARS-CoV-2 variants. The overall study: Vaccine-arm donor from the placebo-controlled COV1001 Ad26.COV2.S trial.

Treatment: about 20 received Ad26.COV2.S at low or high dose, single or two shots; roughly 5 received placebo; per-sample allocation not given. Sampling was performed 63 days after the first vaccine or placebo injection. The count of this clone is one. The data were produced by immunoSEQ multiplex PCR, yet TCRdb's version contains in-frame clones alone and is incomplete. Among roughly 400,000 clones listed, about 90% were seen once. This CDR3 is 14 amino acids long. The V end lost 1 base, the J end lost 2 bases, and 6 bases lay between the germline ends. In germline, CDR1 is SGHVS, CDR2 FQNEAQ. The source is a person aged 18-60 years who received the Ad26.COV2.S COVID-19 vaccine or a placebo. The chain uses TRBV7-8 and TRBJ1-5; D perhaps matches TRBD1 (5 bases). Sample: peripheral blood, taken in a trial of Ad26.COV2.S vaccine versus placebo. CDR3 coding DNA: TGTGCCAGCAGCTTAGGGGGGGGCAATCAGCCCCAGCATTTT. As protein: CASSLGGGNQPQHF.